One and the same sample provided the 26 T cell receptor beta chains below, sequenced in a study of blood T cell repertoires in COVID-19. Method: immunoSEQ multiplex PCR; TCRdb's copy keeps in-frame clones and lacks some. Of around 140,000 clones listed, roughly three quarters are singletons. Sequencing was carried out using peripheral blood. These receptors were obtained from a woman aged 70-85 years with acute or convalescent COVID-19.

The gene calls are TRBV19 and TRBJ1-2, with 10 positions matching TRBD1. The CDR3 totals 15 residues. V shed 5 bases, J shed 4 bases, and the junction held 7 bases outside the gene matches. Germline CDR1 is LNHDA and CDR2 is SQIVND (reference sequence). CDR3 bases: TGTGCCAGTAGTCCAGACAGGGGGCGCGGCTATGGCTACACCTTC. It encodes CASSPDRGRGYGYTF.

The chain employs TRBV5-1 and TRBJ1-2; D call uncertain. This CDR3 contains 15 residues. V lost 0 bases, J lost 8 bases, and 17 bases lay in between. Germline CDR1 SGHRS, CDR2 YFSETQ. The CDR3 region is CASSLDVLWSRGYTF. For the CDR3, the DNA is TGCGCCAGCAGCTTGGATGTGCTATGGTCGAGAGGCTACACCTTC.

This clone was picked up one time. An end of the junction differs from the germline gene, which may be a read error. The chain links TRBV2 to TRBJ2-1; TRBD2 agrees at 15 bases. CDR1 is SNHLY, CDR2 FYNNEI, per germline. The CDR3 length is 14 residues. CDR3 amino acids: CASSASGLAGGGVF. CDR3 in DNA: TGTGCCAGCAGCGCCTCCGGACTAGCGGGAGGGGGTGTCTTC.

This clone was observed once. V usage is TRBV11-2 and J usage is TRBJ2-5; TRBD1 matches 7 bases. Trimming at V came to 3 bases and at J to 3 bases, leaving 7 bases not matched to a gene. The CDR3 is made up of 15 amino acids. Germline V CDR1 and CDR2: SGHAT, FQNNGV. CDR3 sequence: CASSFTGAVEETQYF. Written as DNA, the CDR3 is TGTGCCAGCAGCTTTACAGGGGCGGTCGAAGAGACCCAGTACTTC. The whole variable domain, remainder taken from reference TRBV11-2 and TRBJ2-5, is EAGVAQSPRYKIIEKRQSVAFWCNPISGHATLYWYQQILGQGPKLLIQFQNNGVVDDSQLPKDRFSAERLKGVDSTLKIQPAKLEDSAVYLCASSFTGAVEETQYFGPGTRLLVL.

This clone was seen at least ten times. The J gene is TRBJ2-1, the V gene TRBV21-1; the D call TRBD1 from the table was never checked on the DNA. TRBV21-1 is a pseudogene segment. This CDR3 has 18 residues. The CDR3 spells CASSKVKQQVTCFDEQFF. The CDR3 DNA sequence: TGTGCCAGCAGCAAAGTAAAACAGCAGGTGACCTGTTTCGATGAGCAGTTCTTC.

The chain carries TRBV14 and TRBJ1-6, with TRBD1 identical over 7 bases. The CDR3 extends over 14 amino acids. The trim removed 5 bases at V and 5 bases at J, leaving 3 bases unmatched. Germline CDR1 is SGHDN and CDR2 is FVKESK. In DNA, the CDR3 is TGTGCCAGCAGCTACAGGGGAGATAATTCACCCCTCCACTTT. Translation gives CASSYRGDNSPLHF.

This chain connects TRBV6-1 to TRBJ1-2; 12 nucleotides agree with TRBD1. After removal of 4 bases from V and 8 bases from J, the junction contained 11 bases not matched to a gene. Germline CDR1 MNHNS, CDR2 SASEGT. CDR3 length: 16 amino acids. The CDR3 here is CASSASPGTGGDGYTF. The DNA for the CDR3 is TGTGCCAGCAGTGCGTCCCCCGGGACAGGGGGCGACGGCTACACCTTC.

The chain has TRBV5-6 and TRBJ2-4; TRBD2 matches at 8 bases. Germline lookup yields CDR1 SGHDT and CDR2 YYEEEE. The V segment lost 3 bases and the J segment 2 bases; nucleotides outside the gene matches: 10. The CDR3 totals 17 residues. This CDR3 reads CASSSGGLAEPKNIQYF. As DNA, the CDR3 is TGTGCCAGCAGCTCGGGAGGGTTGGCAGAACCCAAAAACATTCAGTACTTC.

This chain uses TRBV9 with TRBJ1-2; 10 positions match TRBD1. Per the germline V gene, CDR1 is SGDLS and CDR2 is YYNGEE. The length of the CDR3 is 13 residues. V lost 2 bases to trimming and J lost 7 bases; unmatched junction nucleotides: 2. CDR3: CASSVTGGSGYTF. The CDR3 DNA follows: TGTGCCAGCAGCGTGACAGGGGGCAGTGGCTACACCTTC.

The V gene is TRBV12-5, the J gene TRBJ2-7; 16 nucleotides agree with TRBD2. Germline CDR1 reads LGHNT; CDR2 reads FRNRAP. The CDR3 sequence is 17 residues long. Trimming at V came to 2 bases and at J to 4 bases, leaving 5 bases not matched to a gene. The CDR3 loop reads CASGLTGTSGRAYEQYF. CDR3 coding DNA: TGTGCTAGTGGTTTGACGGGGACTAGCGGGAGGGCATACGAGCAGTACTTC.

This clone was counted a few times. The chain uses TRBV6-5 and TRBJ2-7; D may be TRBD1 (5 bases). The CDR3 is 15 residues long. V was cut by 6 bases and J by 4 bases, with 19 bases left in between. Germline CDR1 is MNHEY and CDR2 is SVGAGI. CDR3: CASSRPGHIRYEQYF. As DNA, the CDR3 is TGTGCCAGCAGCCGACCTGGACATATCCGTTACGAGCAGTACTTC.

CDR3 protein: CASSPLIGGQRNQPQHF. The CDR3 DNA reads TGTGCCAGTAGTCCCCTAATTGGGGGACAGAGAAATCAGCCCCAGCATTTT. The chain uses TRBV19 and TRBJ1-5, with 7 bases matching TRBD1. V lost 5 bases and J lost 4; bases outside the gene matches: 14. The germline CDR1 and CDR2 sequences are LNHDA and SQIVND (reference sequence). The CDR3 loop spans 17 amino acids.

V gene TRBV30 combines with J gene TRBJ2-1; the D gene is possibly TRBD2 (5 bases). The CDR3 totals 11 residues. Germline loops: CDR1 GTSNPN, CDR2 SVGIG (reference sequence). The V gene lost 2 bases and the J gene lost 7 bases, with 6 bases spanning the gap. CDR3: CAWSRGNEQFF. The CDR3 coding sequence is TGTGCCTGGAGTCGAGGGAATGAGCAGTTCTTC.

This chain links TRBV6-5 with TRBJ2-3, with 8 bases fitting TRBD1. The CDR3 extends over 14 amino acids. In germline, CDR1 is MNHEY, CDR2 SVGAGI. J gave up 3 bases and V 6 bases, and 5 bases lay outside the gene matches. The CDR3 region has the DNA TGTGCCAGCAGCCGGGACAGGCGTACAGATACGCAGTATTTT. This sequence encodes CASSRDRRTDTQYF.

This chain connects TRBV6-1 to TRBJ1-6; D is unresolved. The CDR3 has 14 amino acids. With 0 bases removed from V and 7 bases from J, the gap between germline ends came to 7 bases. CDR1 and CDR2 from the germline V gene are MNHNS and SASEGT. CDR3 sequence: CASSEASANSPLHF. In DNA form, the CDR3 reads TGTGCCAGCAGTGAAGCGAGCGCAAATTCACCCCTCCACTTT.

The genes are TRBV7-3 and TRBJ1-5; D unresolved. There are 13 residues in the CDR3. Germline lookup yields CDR1 SGHTA and CDR2 FQGTGA. The V end lost 1 base, the J end lost 6 bases, and 7 bases lay between the germline ends. The CDR3 protein is CASSLNGGQPQHF. The CDR3 DNA reads TGTGCCAGCAGCTTAAATGGAGGTCAGCCCCAGCATTTT.

J is TRBJ1-5 and V is TRBV6-1; TRBD1 is a possible D gene (5 bases). Trimming removed 3 bases from V and 4 bases from J, with 10 bases in between. Looked up from germline, CDR1 is MNHNS and CDR2 is SASEGT. The CDR3 covers 14 residues. CDR3 in amino acids: CASSDNGGNQPQHF. The CDR3, as DNA: TGTGCCAGCAGTGACAACGGGGGGAATCAGCCCCAGCATTTT.

The chain has TRBV9 and TRBJ2-1; 7 positions agree with TRBD1. This CDR3 spans 15 amino acids. Per germline, CDR1 SGDLS and CDR2 YYNGEE. V trimming: 3 bases; J trimming: 0 bases; junction bases outside the gene matches: 3. The CDR3: CASSATGSSYNEQFF. The CDR3 DNA is TGTGCCAGCAGCGCGACAGGGAGCTCCTACAATGAGCAGTTCTTC.

The chain uses TRBV19 and TRBJ1-1; 9 nucleotides line up with TRBD1. The CDR3 is made up of 14 amino acids. Trimming cost V 7 bases and J 10 bases; bases outside gene matches: 13. Germline V gives CDR1 LNHDA, CDR2 SQIVND (reference sequence). The CDR3 region has the DNA TGTGCCAGTAAGGGTACGGGACAGGGTCTCTCAGCTTTCTTT. This gives the protein CASKGTGQGLSAFF.

The chain has TRBV7-9 and TRBJ2-5; the D is unclear. This CDR3 contains 14 residues. CDR1 is SEHNR and CDR2 is FQNEAQ in the germline V gene (reference sequence). Trimming pared 1 base from V and 7 bases from J, leaving 13 bases between. The CDR3 nucleotides read TGTGCCAGCAGCTTAGAGTCTCACCCGGGGACCCAGTACTTC. This gives the protein CASSLESHPGTQYF. The whole variable domain, remainder taken from reference TRBV7-9 and TRBJ2-5, is DTGVSQNPRHKITKRGQNVTFRCDPISEHNRLYWYRQTLGQGPEFLTYFQNEAQLEKSRLLSDRFSAERPKGSFSTLEIQRTEQGDSAMYLCASSLESHPGTQYFGPGTRLLVL.

The CDR3: CASSPEGPGLAPYEQYF. For the CDR3, the DNA is TGTGCCAGTAGTCCCGAGGGCCCGGGACTAGCGCCCTACGAGCAGTACTTC. The chain joins TRBV19 to TRBJ2-7, with TRBD2 matching 10 bases. Germline V gene sequence: CDR1 LNHDA, CDR2 SQIVND (reference sequence). The V segment lost 5 bases and the J segment 2 bases; nucleotides outside the gene matches: 12. The CDR3 has 17 residues.

This clone has a single count. The V call is TRBV2, the J call TRBJ1-1; D not certain. The CDR3 totals 13 residues. With 7 bases removed from V and 1 base from J, the gap between germline ends came to 10 bases. The germline CDR1 and CDR2 sequences are SNHLY and FYNNEI. For the CDR3, the DNA is TGTGCCAGCAAAGAAGAGGGGAACACTGAAGCTTTCTTT. Translating gives CASKEEGNTEAFF.

At least ten counts were recorded for this clone. The CDR3 DNA reads TGTGCCAGCAGTTCTTCCCGACAGGGACCCAGGGATACGCAGTATTTT. It encodes CASSSSRQGPRDTQYF. V and J are TRBV28 and TRBJ2-3; TRBD1 aligns across 7 bases. CDR3 length: 16 amino acids. The germline V gene encodes CDR1 MDHEN and CDR2 SYDVKM. The ends lost 4 bases at V and 6 bases at J; junction bases unmatched: 13.

This clone has just one count. The V and J genes are TRBV6-4 and TRBJ1-4; tentatively, D is TRBD1 (6 bases). Trimming stripped 4 bases from V and 4 bases from J, with 19 bases between. This CDR3 is 17 amino acids long. The V gene's germline CDR1 is MRHNA and CDR2 SNTAGT. The DNA of the CDR3 is TGTGCCAGCAGTGGGGGGCCAGGGTCGACGGTTAATGAAAAACTGTTTTTT. Translation: CASSGGPGSTVNEKLFF.

The chain has TRBV19 and TRBJ1-6, with D maybe TRBD1 (6 bases). Germline V gene lookup returns CDR1 LNHDA and CDR2 SQIVND (reference sequence). This CDR3 has 14 residues. Trimming removed 8 bases at V and 14 bases at J, with 22 bases between. CDR3 region: CASGPGQGVTSLHF. The CDR3, as DNA: TGTGCCAGTGGACCGGGACAAGGTGTAACTTCCCTCCACTTT.

This clone was recorded only once. J is TRBJ1-4 and V is TRBV4-2; D possibly corresponds to TRBD1 (5 bases). Trimming took 4 bases from V and 4 from J, leaving 16 bases between them. This CDR3 has 16 residues. Per germline, CDR1 LGHNA and CDR2 YNFKEQ. CDR3 coding DNA: TGTGCCAGCAGCCGCAAAGCAGGGCAGGGTAATGAAAAACTGTTTTTT. Its translation: CASSRKAGQGNEKLFF.